This T cell receptor beta chain was found in a study of T cell responses to AZD1222 COVID-19 vaccine. For this clone: Its antigen is still unknown.

Study outcomes and limitations: Donors skewed white British and female; clonal diversity was possibly underestimated.

CDR1 and CDR2 (germline): SGHDT, YYEEEE. Between the trimmed V and J ends, which lost 0 bases and 2 bases, there was a span of 2 bases. The CDR3 loop spans 13 amino acids. Measured with immunoSEQ multiplex PCR; TCRdb has only the in-frame clones, and not every one. The repertoire consists of about 83,000 clones, with about 93% occurring once and the leading ten covering less than 5.5%. The specimen was peripheral blood, collected on day 0 of MenACWY control vaccination. The rearrangement links TRBV5-6 to TRBJ2-2; no clear D. The receptor's source is an adult in good health. This CDR3 reads CASSLDNTGELFF. The DNA of the CDR3 is TGTGCCAGCAGCTTGGACAACACCGGGGAGCTGTTTTTT.